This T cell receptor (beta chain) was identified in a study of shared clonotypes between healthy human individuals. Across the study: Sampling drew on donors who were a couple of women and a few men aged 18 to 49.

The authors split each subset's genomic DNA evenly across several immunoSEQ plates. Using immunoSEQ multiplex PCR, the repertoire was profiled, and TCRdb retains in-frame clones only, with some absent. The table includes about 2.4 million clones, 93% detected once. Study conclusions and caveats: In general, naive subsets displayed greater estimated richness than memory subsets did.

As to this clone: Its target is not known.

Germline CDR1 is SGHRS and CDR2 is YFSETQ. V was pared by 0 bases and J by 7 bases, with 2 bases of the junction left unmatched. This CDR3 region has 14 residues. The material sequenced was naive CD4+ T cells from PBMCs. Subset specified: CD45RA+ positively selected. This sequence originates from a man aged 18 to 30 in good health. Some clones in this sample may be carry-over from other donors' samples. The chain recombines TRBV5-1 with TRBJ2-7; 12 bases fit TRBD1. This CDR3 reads CASSLGDRGLEQYF. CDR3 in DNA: TGCGCCAGCAGCTTGGGGGACAGGGGGCTAGAGCAGTACTTC. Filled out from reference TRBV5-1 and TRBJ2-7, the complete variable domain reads KAGVTQTPRYLIKTRGQQVTLSCSPISGHRSVSWYQQTPGQGLQFLFEYFSETQRNKGNFPGRFSGRQFSNSRSEMNVSTLELGDSALYLCASSLGDRGLEQYFGPGTRLTVT.